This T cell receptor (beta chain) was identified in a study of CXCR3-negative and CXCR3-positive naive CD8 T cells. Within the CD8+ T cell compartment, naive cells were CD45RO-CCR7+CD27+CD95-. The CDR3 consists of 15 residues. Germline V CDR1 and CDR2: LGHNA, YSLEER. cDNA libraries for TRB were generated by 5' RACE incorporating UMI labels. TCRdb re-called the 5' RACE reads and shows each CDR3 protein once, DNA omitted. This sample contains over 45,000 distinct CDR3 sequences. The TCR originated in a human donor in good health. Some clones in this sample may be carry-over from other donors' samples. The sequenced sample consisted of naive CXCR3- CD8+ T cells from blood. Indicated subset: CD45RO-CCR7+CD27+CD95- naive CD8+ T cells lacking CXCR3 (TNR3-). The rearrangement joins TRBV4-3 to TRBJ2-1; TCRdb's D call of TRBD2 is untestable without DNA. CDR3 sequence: CASSPSGGEYNEQFF.